A selection of T cell receptor beta chains follows, all from one sample in a study of regulatory and conventional T cells in RAG deficiency. Profiling relied on immunoSEQ multiplex PCR, and the TCRdb table lists in-frame clones only, not all of them. The sample lists around 30,000 clones; roughly 96% were seen once. The sample was also reused in another study, on regulatory T cells.

The specimen was CD25- CD4+ T cells sorted from blood. The source of these receptors is a human donor in good health. CDR3s include the opening cysteine and the closing phenylalanine or tryptophan. The D gene is left open where the match is weak. Only part of the rows carry a size: once, few, many, or a class if the clone is expanded.

clone_size: .
j_call: TRBJ2-1
d_call: .
v_call: TRBV5-1
cdr3_nt: TGCGCCAGCGCTGTCGGTAGCGGAGCCAATGAGCAGTTCTTC
cdr3_aa: CASAVGSGANEQFF

clone_size: few
j_call: TRBJ1-3
d_call: .
v_call: TRBV15
cdr3_nt: TGTGCCACCAGCAGAGGGGGGGTCGAGGATGGAAACACCATATATTTT
cdr3_aa: CATSRGGVEDGNTIYF

clone_size: .
j_call: TRBJ2-1
d_call: TRBD2
v_call: TRBV9
cdr3_nt: TGTGCCAGCAGCGGAGGTACGCGACTCCCGGGACTAGCGGGGGGGCACTCCTACAATGAGCAGTTCTTC
cdr3_aa: CASSGGTRLPGLAGGHSYNEQFF

clone_size: .
j_call: TRBJ1-5
d_call: .
v_call: TRBV6-1
cdr3_nt: TGTGCCAGCAGTAAGGGACTCAGCAATCAGCCCCAGCATTTT
cdr3_aa: CASSKGLSNQPQHF

clone_size: .
j_call: TRBJ1-2
d_call: TRBD1
v_call: TRBV6-4
cdr3_nt: TGTGCCAGCAGTCCCGGGACAGGGACTGGCTACACCTTC
cdr3_aa: CASSPGTGTGYTF

clone_size: .
j_call: TRBJ1-4
d_call: TRBD1
v_call: TRBV6-5
cdr3_nt: TGTGCCAGCAGACTCGCCGGGACAGGTGAAAAACTGTTTTTT
cdr3_aa: CASRLAGTGEKLFF

clone_size: .
j_call: TRBJ1-3
d_call: TRBD1
v_call: TRBV7-9
cdr3_nt: TGTGCCAGCAGGGGGACAGATCCTACTGGAAACACCATATATTTT
cdr3_aa: CASRGTDPTGNTIYF

clone_size: .
j_call: TRBJ2-3
d_call: TRBD2
v_call: TRBV5-1
cdr3_nt: TGCGCCAGCAGCTTGCCGGGACTAGCAGATACGCAGTATTTT
cdr3_aa: CASSLPGLADTQYF

clone_size: .
j_call: TRBJ2-5
d_call: TRBD2
v_call: TRBV11-3
cdr3_nt: TGTGCCAGCAGCGTACAGAGTCCCGGGACTAGCGGGGGGGCCGGAGAGACCCAGTACTTC
cdr3_aa: CASSVQSPGTSGGAGETQYF

clone_size: once
j_call: TRBJ2-5
d_call: .
v_call: TRBV5-1
cdr3_nt: TGCGCCAGCAGCTTCTACAGGGAGGGAGAAGAGACCCAGTACTTC
cdr3_aa: CASSFYREGEETQYF

clone_size: once
j_call: TRBJ2-7
d_call: TRBD1
v_call: TRBV27
cdr3_nt: TGTGCCAGCAGCCCCAGACAGGGGAACTACGAGCAGTACTTC
cdr3_aa: CASSPRQGNYEQYF

clone_size: once
j_call: TRBJ2-7
d_call: TRBD1
v_call: TRBV5-1
cdr3_nt: TGCGCCAGCAGCTTGGCGGGACAGGGGGGCCACGAGCAGTACTTC
cdr3_aa: CASSLAGQGGHEQYF

clone_size: .
j_call: TRBJ1-4
d_call: .
v_call: TRBV13
cdr3_nt: TGTGCCAGCAGCTTGGACATGCTTAATGAAAAACTGTTTTTT
cdr3_aa: CASSLDMLNEKLFF

clone_size: .
j_call: TRBJ2-5
d_call: .
v_call: TRBV2
cdr3_nt: TGTGCCAGCAGTGACCATTTCCAAGAGACCCAGTACTTC
cdr3_aa: CASSDHFQETQYF

clone_size: once
j_call: TRBJ2-5
d_call: .
v_call: TRBV5-4
cdr3_nt: TGTGCCAGCAGCCTGAACAAGCCTCCGACTGAATGGGAGACCCAGTACTTC
cdr3_aa: CASSLNKPPTEWETQYF

clone_size: once
j_call: TRBJ2-1
d_call: TRBD2
v_call: TRBV6-5
cdr3_nt: TGTGCCAGCAGTTACCGGCTAGCGGGGGGGGGTGAGCAGTTCTTC
cdr3_aa: CASSYRLAGGGEQFF

clone_size: .
j_call: TRBJ1-6
d_call: .
v_call: TRBV7-3
cdr3_nt: TGTGCCAGCAGCTTAAAGGGCAGGGAAGAATATAATTCACCCCCCCACTTT
cdr3_aa: CASSLKGREEYNSPPHF

clone_size: once
j_call: TRBJ2-7
d_call: .
v_call: TRBV18
cdr3_nt: TGTGCCAGCTCACCGTCCGACCGCCGAGGGGAGCAGTACTTC
cdr3_aa: CASSPSDRRGEQYF

clone_size: once
j_call: TRBJ2-1
d_call: TRBD1
v_call: TRBV7-9
cdr3_nt: TGTGCCAGCAGCTTATTTAGGGGGGACAGGGCAAGCTCCTACAATGAGCAGTTCTTC
cdr3_aa: CASSLFRGDRASSYNEQFF

clone_size: .
j_call: TRBJ2-3
d_call: .
v_call: TRBV9
cdr3_nt: TGTGCCAGCAGCGTAGGAGGGGGCGCGGGAACAGATACGCAGTATTTT
cdr3_aa: CASSVGGGAGTDTQYF

clone_size: .
j_call: TRBJ1-6
d_call: TRBD1
v_call: TRBV9
cdr3_nt: TGTGCCAGCAGCTCCCTGAGGGGGCAGGGGGGTTCACCCCTCCACTTT
cdr3_aa: CASSSLRGQGGSPLHF

clone_size: .
j_call: TRBJ1-4
d_call: TRBD1
v_call: TRBV2
cdr3_nt: TGTGCCAGCAGTCCCGGGACAGCTAATGAAAAACTGTTTTTT
cdr3_aa: CASSPGTANEKLFF

clone_size: .
j_call: TRBJ1-1
d_call: TRBD1
v_call: TRBV6-4
cdr3_nt: TGTGCCAGCAGTGACGGGACAGGGGGCAACACTGAAGCTTTCTTT
cdr3_aa: CASSDGTGGNTEAFF

clone_size: .
j_call: TRBJ1-3
d_call: .
v_call: TRBV5-1
cdr3_nt: TGCGCCAGCAGCTTCATAGGGGACAATTCTGGAAACACCATATATTTT
cdr3_aa: CASSFIGDNSGNTIYF

clone_size: few
j_call: TRBJ1-1
d_call: .
v_call: TRBV19
cdr3_nt: TGTGCCAGTAGTACCACAGGGCAGGGGATCACTGAAGCTTTCTTT
cdr3_aa: CASSTTGQGITEAFF

clone_size: .
j_call: TRBJ1-2
d_call: TRBD1
v_call: TRBV18
cdr3_nt: TGTGCCAGCTCACCCTTCAATGACAGGGTAGACTATGGCTACACCTTC
cdr3_aa: CASSPFNDRVDYGYTF

clone_size: .
j_call: TRBJ1-1
d_call: .
v_call: TRBV7-3
cdr3_nt: TGTGCCAGCAGCTCCGGGAGCATGAACACTGAAGCTTTCTTT
cdr3_aa: CASSSGSMNTEAFF

clone_size: .
j_call: TRBJ1-5
d_call: TRBD1
v_call: TRBV15
cdr3_nt: TGTGCCACCAGCAGAGCGCAGGGGGGCAATCAGCCCCAGCATTTT
cdr3_aa: CATSRAQGGNQPQHF

clone_size: .
j_call: TRBJ1-6
d_call: .
v_call: TRBV27
cdr3_nt: TGTGCCAGCAGGTTAAATTTTGGGGGCGGATATTCACCCCTCCACTTT
cdr3_aa: CASRLNFGGGYSPLHF

clone_size: .
j_call: TRBJ1-2
d_call: TRBD1
v_call: TRBV5-1
cdr3_nt: TGCGCCAGCAGCTACTCCGGGACAGGGGTGGAAGGCTACACCTTC
cdr3_aa: CASSYSGTGVEGYTF

clone_size: .
j_call: TRBJ2-3
d_call: TRBD2
v_call: TRBV28
cdr3_nt: TGTGCCAGCAGTTTTGGGACTAGGAGGGGTTTGGGAGATACGCAGTATTTT
cdr3_aa: CASSFGTRRGLGDTQYF

clone_size: .
j_call: TRBJ2-5
d_call: .
v_call: TRBV7-9
cdr3_nt: TGTGCCAGCAGCTTTCCCGGGGAGACCCAGTACTTC
cdr3_aa: CASSFPGETQYF

clone_size: .
j_call: TRBJ2-7
d_call: .
v_call: TRBV6-1
cdr3_nt: TGTGCCAGCAGTAGAGAGACAGCCTACGAGCAGTACTTC
cdr3_aa: CASSRETAYEQYF

clone_size: .
j_call: TRBJ2-7
d_call: .
v_call: TRBV21-1
cdr3_nt: TGTGCCAGCAGCCCCCCGGGACAGGCTATTGGGAACTTGTTCTACGAGCAGTACTTC
cdr3_aa: CASSPPGQAIGNLFYEQYF

clone_size: few
j_call: TRBJ1-3
d_call: .
v_call: TRBV10-3
cdr3_nt: TGTGCCATCAGTGAGTCCGAGGTCTCTGGAAACACCATATATTTT
cdr3_aa: CAISESEVSGNTIYF

clone_size: .
j_call: TRBJ2-5
d_call: TRBD1
v_call: TRBV5-5
cdr3_nt: TGTGCCAGCAGCTTGCCAGGGACAGTTTTGCAGACCCAGTACTTC
cdr3_aa: CASSLPGTVLQTQYF

clone_size: .
j_call: TRBJ1-1
d_call: TRBD1
v_call: TRBV5-1
cdr3_nt: TGCGCCAGCAGCTTGTTCGACAGGGGATCCGTAGACACTGAAGCTTTCTTT
cdr3_aa: CASSLFDRGSVDTEAFF

clone_size: .
j_call: TRBJ1-1
d_call: TRBD1
v_call: TRBV18
cdr3_nt: TGTGCCAGCTCACAAACAGGGGTGGCGAACACTGAAGCTTTCTTT
cdr3_aa: CASSQTGVANTEAFF

clone_size: .
j_call: TRBJ1-1
d_call: .
v_call: TRBV19
cdr3_nt: TGTGCCAGTAGTGCAAAACACGGGTCCTTAAACACTGAAGCTTTCTTT
cdr3_aa: CASSAKHGSLNTEAFF